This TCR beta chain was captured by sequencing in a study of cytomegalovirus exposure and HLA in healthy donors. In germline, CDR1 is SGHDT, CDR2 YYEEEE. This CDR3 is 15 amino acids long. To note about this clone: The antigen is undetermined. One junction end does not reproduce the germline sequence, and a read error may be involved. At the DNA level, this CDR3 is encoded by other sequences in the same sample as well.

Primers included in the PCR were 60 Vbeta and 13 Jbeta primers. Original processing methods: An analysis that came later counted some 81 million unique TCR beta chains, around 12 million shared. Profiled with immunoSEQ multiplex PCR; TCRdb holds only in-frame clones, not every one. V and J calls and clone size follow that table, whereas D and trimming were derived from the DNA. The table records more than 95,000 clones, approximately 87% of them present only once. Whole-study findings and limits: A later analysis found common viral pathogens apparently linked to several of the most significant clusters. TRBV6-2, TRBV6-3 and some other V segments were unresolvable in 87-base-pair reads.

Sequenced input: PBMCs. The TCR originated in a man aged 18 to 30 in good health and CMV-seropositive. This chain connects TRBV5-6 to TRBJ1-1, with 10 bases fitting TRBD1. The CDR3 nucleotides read TGTGCTAGCAGCTACCCGACAGGGGGCGAGACTGAAGCTTTCTTT. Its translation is CASSYPTGGETEAFF.